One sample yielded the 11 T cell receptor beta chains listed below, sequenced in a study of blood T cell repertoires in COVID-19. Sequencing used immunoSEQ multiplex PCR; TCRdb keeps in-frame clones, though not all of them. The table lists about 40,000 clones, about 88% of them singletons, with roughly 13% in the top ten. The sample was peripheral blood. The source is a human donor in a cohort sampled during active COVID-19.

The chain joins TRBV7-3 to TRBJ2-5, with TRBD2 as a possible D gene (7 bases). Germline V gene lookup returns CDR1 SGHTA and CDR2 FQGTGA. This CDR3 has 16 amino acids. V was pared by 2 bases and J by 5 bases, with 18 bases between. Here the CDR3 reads CASSLGTLGGQETQYF. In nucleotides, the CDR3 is TGTGCCAGCAGCTTAGGGACCTTGGGGGGGCAGGAGACCCAGTACTTC.

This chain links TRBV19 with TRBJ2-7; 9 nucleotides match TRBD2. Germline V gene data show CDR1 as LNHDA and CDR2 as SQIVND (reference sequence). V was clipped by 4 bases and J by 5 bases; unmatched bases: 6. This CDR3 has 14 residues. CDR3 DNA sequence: TGTGCCAGTAGTAGCGGGGGGGGAAGAAACGAGCAGTACTTC. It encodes CASSSGGGRNEQYF.

Written as DNA, the CDR3 is TGTGCCAGCAGCCGTAGCGGGGGGACTAATGAAAAACTGTTTTTT. Encoded protein: CASSRSGGTNEKLFF. The chain has TRBV5-4 and TRBJ1-4; D is possibly TRBD1 (5 bases). Trimming left V 4 bases short and J 2 bases short, with 12 bases between. CDR3 length equals 15 residues. CDR1 is SGHNT, CDR2 YYREEE, per germline (reference sequence).

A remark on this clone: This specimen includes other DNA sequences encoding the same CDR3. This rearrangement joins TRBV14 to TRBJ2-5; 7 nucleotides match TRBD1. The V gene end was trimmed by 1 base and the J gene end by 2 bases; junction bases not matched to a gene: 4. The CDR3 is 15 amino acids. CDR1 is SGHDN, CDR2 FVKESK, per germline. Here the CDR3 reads CASSQGGTVQETQYF. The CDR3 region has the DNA TGTGCCAGCAGCCAAGGGGGGACAGTGCAAGAGACCCAGTACTTC.

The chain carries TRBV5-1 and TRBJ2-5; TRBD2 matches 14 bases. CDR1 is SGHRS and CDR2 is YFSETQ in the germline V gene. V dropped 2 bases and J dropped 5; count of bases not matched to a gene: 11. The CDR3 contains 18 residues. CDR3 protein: CASSLGGLAGGQGETQYF. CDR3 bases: TGCGCCAGCAGCTTAGGAGGACTAGCGGGGGGCCAGGGGGAGACCCAGTACTTC. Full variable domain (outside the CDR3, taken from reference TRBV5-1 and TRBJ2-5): KAGVTQTPRYLIKTRGQQVTLSCSPISGHRSVSWYQQTPGQGLQFLFEYFSETQRNKGNFPGRFSGRQFSNSRSEMNVSTLELGDSALYLCASSLGGLAGGQGETQYFGPGTRLLVL.

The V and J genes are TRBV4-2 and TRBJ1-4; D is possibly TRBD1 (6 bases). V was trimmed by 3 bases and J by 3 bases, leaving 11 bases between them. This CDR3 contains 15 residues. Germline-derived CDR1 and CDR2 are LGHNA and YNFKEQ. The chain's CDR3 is CASSHDKGANEKLFF. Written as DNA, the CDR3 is TGTGCCAGCAGCCATGATAAGGGGGCTAATGAAAAACTGTTTTTT.

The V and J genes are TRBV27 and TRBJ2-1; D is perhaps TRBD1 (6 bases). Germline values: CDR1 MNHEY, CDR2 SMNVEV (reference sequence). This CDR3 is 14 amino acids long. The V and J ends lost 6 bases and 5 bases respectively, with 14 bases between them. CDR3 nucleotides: TGTGCCAGCAGCCGTGGGGGCTGGGACAATGAGCAGTTCTTC. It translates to CASSRGGWDNEQFF.

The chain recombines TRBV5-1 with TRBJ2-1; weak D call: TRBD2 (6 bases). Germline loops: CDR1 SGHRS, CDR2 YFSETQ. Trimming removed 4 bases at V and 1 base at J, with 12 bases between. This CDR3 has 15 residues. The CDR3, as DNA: TGCGCCAGCAGCGGAGGGACTCCTTCCTACAATGAGCAGTTCTTC. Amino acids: CASSGGTPSYNEQFF.

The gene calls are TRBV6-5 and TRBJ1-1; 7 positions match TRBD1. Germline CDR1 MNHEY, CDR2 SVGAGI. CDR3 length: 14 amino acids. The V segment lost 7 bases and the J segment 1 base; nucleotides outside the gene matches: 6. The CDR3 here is CASKGDRENTEAFF. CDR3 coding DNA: TGTGCCAGCAAGGGCGACAGGGAGAACACTGAAGCTTTCTTT.

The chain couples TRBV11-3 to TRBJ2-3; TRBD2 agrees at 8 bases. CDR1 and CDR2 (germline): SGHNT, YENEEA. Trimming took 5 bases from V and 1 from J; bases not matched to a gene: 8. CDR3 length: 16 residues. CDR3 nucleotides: TGTGCCAGCAGCCTAAATAGCGGGGCGGGCACAGATACGCAGTATTTT. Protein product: CASSLNSGAGTDTQYF. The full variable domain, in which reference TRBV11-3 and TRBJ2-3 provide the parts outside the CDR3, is EAGVVQSPRYKIIEKKQPVAFWCNPISGHNTLYWYLQNLGQGPELLIRYENEEAVDDSQLPKDRFSAERLKGVDSTLKIQPAELGDSAVYLCASSLNSGAGTDTQYFGPGTRLTVL.

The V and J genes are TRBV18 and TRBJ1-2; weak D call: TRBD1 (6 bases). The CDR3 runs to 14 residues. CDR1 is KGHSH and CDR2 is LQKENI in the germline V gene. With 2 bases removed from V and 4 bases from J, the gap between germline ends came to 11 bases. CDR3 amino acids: CASSPGGRVYGYTF. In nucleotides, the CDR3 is TGTGCCAGCTCACCAGGGGGCCGGGTCTATGGCTACACCTTC.